This T cell receptor (beta chain) derives from a study of spatial heterogeneity in lung cancer. Study information: An average of more than ten raw reads was observed per unique TCR and UMI combination. Study outcomes and limitations: Ubiquitous expanded tumor TCRs appeared in blood more at resection than follow-up.

A distinct unique molecular identifier was carried by each TCR cDNA molecule. TCRdb reanalysed the 5' RACE reads using MiXCR and keeps one entry per CDR3 protein. The profile covers around 40,000 distinct CDR3 sequences, with about 6% appearing a single time and more than 9% taken by the ten largest. This clonotype has ten or more counts. Its antigen is undetermined. Time point meaning: sample taken at primary tumor resection. Tumor, nontumor lung or frozen PBMC supplied whole RNA, sequenced without sorting. The donor group consisted of around 70 patients who had untreated, early-stage non-small cell lung cancer. Trimming took 6 bases from V and 5 from J; bases not matched to a gene: 15. The CDR3 is made up of 19 amino acids. Germline V gene sequence: CDR1 MNHEY, CDR2 SVGEGT.

The sample was PBMCs, taken at surgery. The sequence came from a male donor with early-stage non-small cell lung cancer. The chain links TRBV6-2 or TRBV6-3 to TRBJ2-5; 16 positions agree with TRBD2. CDR3 loop: CASSPLRTGTSGGGETQYF. CDR3 nucleotides: TGTGCCAGCAGCCCCCTCCGCACCGGGACTAGCGGGGGGGGTGAGACCCAGTACTTC.